Below are 26 T cell receptor beta chains sequenced from a single sample in a study of blood T cell repertoires in COVID-19. Method: immunoSEQ multiplex PCR; TCRdb's copy keeps in-frame clones and lacks some. The table records some 250,000 clones, approximately 83% of them present only once. The material sequenced was PBMCs or T cells enriched from blood (not recorded which). The receptor set was obtained from a woman aged 50 to 60 who had recovered from COVID-19.

This rearrangement joins TRBV7-2 to TRBJ2-1, with TRBD2 identical over 10 bases. Germline V lookup: CDR1 SGHTA, CDR2 FQGNSA. V shed 4 bases and J 4 bases; nucleotides not matched to a gene: 1. The CDR3 spans 14 residues. The CDR3 DNA follows: TGTGCCAGCAGCTCACTAGCGGGATACAATGAGCAGTTCTTC. Translating it yields CASSSLAGYNEQFF.

This clone was found a few times. V is TRBV5-4 and J is TRBJ2-1; D not certain. The V gene's germline CDR1 is SGHNT and CDR2 YYREEE (reference sequence). This CDR3 has 12 residues. The V end lost 7 bases, the J end lost 11 bases, and 16 bases lay between the germline ends. CDR3 region: CASRGTMMQQFF. The CDR3 nucleotides read TGTGCCAGCCGCGGAACCATGATGCAGCAGTTCTTC.

This chain links TRBV7-9 with TRBJ1-5; a possible D gene is TRBD1 (5 bases). V gave up 2 bases and J gave up 9 bases, with 14 bases separating them. This CDR3 region has 14 residues. Germline CDR1 is SEHNR and CDR2 is FQNEAQ (reference sequence). CDR3: CASSLSAETGPQHF. The DNA of the CDR3 is TGTGCCAGCAGCTTATCGGCGGAAACAGGGCCCCAGCATTTT.

This chain connects TRBV11-3 to TRBJ2-7, with D possibly TRBD1 on 5 matching bases. Germline CDR1 and CDR2: SGHNT and YENEEA. This CDR3 comprises 16 residues. Trimming left V 1 base short and J 3 bases short, with 16 bases between. The CDR3 sequence is CASSLGSRSDNYEQYF. DNA for the CDR3: TGTGCCAGCAGCTTAGGGTCGAGGTCGGACAACTACGAGCAGTACTTC. Supplemented by reference TRBV11-3 and TRBJ2-7, the full variable domain reads EAGVVQSPRYKIIEKKQPVAFWCNPISGHNTLYWYLQNLGQGPELLIRYENEEAVDDSQLPKDRFSAERLKGVDSTLKIQPAELGDSAVYLCASSLGSRSDNYEQYFGPGTRLTVT.

This clone was seen more than once but under ten times. The genes are TRBV28 and TRBJ1-1; 7 positions match TRBD1. CDR1 MDHEN and CDR2 SYDVKM come from the germline V gene. This CDR3 has 17 amino acids. The junction had 14 bases not matched to a gene; V was cut back by 6 bases and J by 1 base. The CDR3 loop reads CASSGSQGSGPNTEAFF. CDR3 DNA: TGTGCCAGCAGCGGATCACAGGGGTCGGGACCGAACACTGAAGCTTTCTTT.

V usage is TRBV15 and J usage is TRBJ1-4, with D possibly being TRBD1 (6 bases). The length of the CDR3 is 17 residues. Germline V gene data show CDR1 as LNHNV and CDR2 as YYDKDF (reference sequence). Trimming shortened V by 0 bases and J by 2 bases, and 13 bases separated the two germline ends. CDR3: CATSRDLVTGTNEKLFF. The CDR3 DNA sequence: TGTGCCACCAGCAGAGATTTGGTCACAGGGACTAATGAAAAACTGTTTTTT. Looking up the rest from reference TRBV15 and TRBJ1-4 gives the full variable domain: DAMVIQNPRYQVTQFGKPVTLSCSQTLNHNVMYWYQQKSSQAPKLLFHYYDKDFNNEADTPDNFQSRRPNTSFCFLDIRSPGLGDTAMYLCATSRDLVTGTNEKLFFGSGTQLSVL.

The rearrangement uses TRBV19 and TRBJ1-1; D is unresolved. V was shortened by 6 bases and J by 1 base, with 12 bases between the two germline ends. From germline, CDR1 is LNHDA and CDR2 SQIVND (reference sequence). This CDR3 contains 14 residues. The CDR3 is CASSLTGENTEAFF. The CDR3 bases are TGTGCCAGTAGCCTCACCGGGGAGAACACTGAAGCTTTCTTT.

The chain employs TRBV5-1 and TRBJ2-5; a weak D match, TRBD1 (6 bases). Germline values: CDR1 SGHRS, CDR2 YFSETQ. V was pared by 1 base and J by 5 bases, with 15 bases between. The CDR3 length is 15 residues. Here the CDR3 reads CASSLMGAVGETQYF. As DNA, the CDR3 is TGCGCCAGCAGCTTGATGGGGGCCGTAGGGGAGACCCAGTACTTC.

This rearrangement joins TRBV19 to TRBJ1-4; TRBD1 matches at 8 bases. Germline loops: CDR1 LNHDA, CDR2 SQIVND (reference sequence). J lost 0 bases, V lost 5 bases, and 5 bases had no gene match. The CDR3 sequence is 16 residues long. As DNA, the CDR3 is TGTGCCAGTAGTTTCCGGACAGGGCCAACTAATGAAAAACTGTTTTTT. Its translation is CASSFRTGPTNEKLFF. Full variable domain (outside the CDR3, taken from reference TRBV19 and TRBJ1-4): DGGITQSPKYLFRKEGQNVTLSCEQNLNHDAMYWYRQDPGQGLRLIYYSQIVNDFQKGDIAEGYSVSREKKESFPLTVTSAQKNPTAFYLCASSFRTGPTNEKLFFGSGTQLSVL.

The V call is TRBV25-1, the J call TRBJ2-2, with D possibly matching TRBD2 (5 bases). The germline gives CDR1 MGHDK, CDR2 SYGVNS. This CDR3 is 16 amino acids long. V shed 1 base and J shed 4 bases, with 13 bases lying between them. For the CDR3, the DNA is TGTGCCAGCAGTGAATCTCGAGGGTCCGGCACCGGGGAGCTGTTTTTT. Translation gives CASSESRGSGTGELFF.

This chain joins TRBV29-1 and TRBJ2-7; 7 nucleotides match TRBD1. Per germline, CDR1 SQVTM and CDR2 ANQGSEA. Unmatched junction bases numbered 7, after V lost 4 bases and J lost 7 bases. This CDR3 has 12 amino acids. CDR3 residues: CSVARTGGEQYF. CDR3 in DNA: TGCAGCGTTGCCCGGACAGGTGGAGAGCAGTACTTC.

The CDR3 loop reads CASSESGSNQPQHF. For the CDR3, the DNA is TGTGCCAGCAGTGAATCAGGTAGCAATCAGCCCCAGCATTTT. The V gene is TRBV2, the J gene TRBJ1-5; D not certain. This CDR3 has 14 amino acids. The V and J ends lost 2 bases and 0 bases respectively, with 5 bases between them. CDR1 and CDR2 from the germline V gene are SNHLY and FYNNEI. Full variable domain (remainder filled in from reference TRBV2 and TRBJ1-5): EPEVTQTPSHQVTQMGQEVILRCVPISNHLYFYWYRQILGQKVEFLVSFYNNEISEKSEIFDDQFSVERPDGSNFTLKIRSTKLEDSAMYFCASSESGSNQPQHFGDGTRLSIL.

The chain carries TRBV27 and TRBJ1-6, with 10 positions matching TRBD1. CDR3 length equals 15 residues. CDR1 and CDR2 from the germline V gene are MNHEY and SMNVEV (reference sequence). The V segment lost 6 bases and the J segment 9 bases; nucleotides outside the gene matches: 8. CDR3 sequence reads: CASSRQGAKGSPLHF. The CDR3 coding sequence is TGTGCCAGCAGCCGACAGGGGGCAAAGGGTTCACCCCTCCACTTT.

This chain joins TRBV2 and TRBJ2-3; 9 bases align to TRBD2. Germline V gene data show CDR1 as SNHLY and CDR2 as FYNNEI. V lost 8 bases, J lost 4 bases, and 7 bases stayed unmatched. There are 14 residues in the CDR3. CDR3 sequence reads: CASGGRARSDTQYF. Written as DNA, the CDR3 is TGTGCCAGCGGCGGGAGGGCCCGGTCAGATACGCAGTATTTT.

The chain has TRBV20-1 and TRBJ2-1, with D perhaps TRBD2 (6 bases). Per germline, CDR1 DFQATT and CDR2 SNEGSKA (reference sequence). V lost 3 bases to trimming and J lost 9 bases, with 18 bases between them. The CDR3 length is 14 residues. CDR3 protein: CSASLGSGDGEQFF. The CDR3 DNA reads TGCAGTGCTAGTCTAGGTTCGGGAGATGGTGAGCAGTTCTTC.

The chain recombines TRBV18 with TRBJ2-7, with D hard to call. There are 13 residues in the CDR3. Germline CDR1 is KGHSH and CDR2 is LQKENI. The V and J ends lost 5 bases and 4 bases respectively, with 12 bases between them. CDR3 region: CASSSTERYEQYF. The CDR3, as DNA: TGTGCCAGCTCATCCACCGAGCGATACGAGCAGTACTTC.

The gene calls are TRBV7-3 and TRBJ2-2; weak D call: TRBD2 (7 bases). The CDR3 loop spans 17 amino acids. V lost 5 bases and J 5 bases, leaving 21 bases between the germline ends. CDR1 and CDR2 (germline): SGHTA, FQGTGA. CDR3 protein: CASSTYLSGEGTGELFF. CDR3 nucleotides: TGTGCCAGCAGCACTTACTTGTCAGGGGAGGGGACCGGGGAGCTGTTTTTT.

This rearrangement joins TRBV3-1 (or the pseudogene TRBV3-2) to TRBJ2-7, with 12 bases aligning to TRBD2. The CDR3 sequence is 16 residues long. V was pared by 2 bases and J by 3 bases, with 5 bases of the junction left unmatched. Germline V gene sequence: CDR1 LGHDT, CDR2 YNNKEL (reference sequence). CDR3 loop: CASSQPTGLAGYEQYF. In DNA form, the CDR3 reads TGTGCCAGCAGCCAACCCACGGGACTAGCGGGCTACGAGCAGTACTTC.

The chain combines TRBV7-9 with TRBJ1-6; D possibly corresponds to TRBD1 (5 bases). V was cut by 5 bases and J by 9 bases, with 11 bases left in between. The germline V gene has CDR1 SEHNR and CDR2 FQNEAQ (reference sequence). The CDR3 runs to 13 residues. This chain's CDR3 is CASSRDSGSPLHF. As DNA, the CDR3 is TGTGCCAGCAGCCGGGACTCGGGTTCACCCCTCCACTTT.

The chain joins TRBV3-1 (or the pseudogene TRBV3-2) to TRBJ2-2, with TRBD2 matching 14 bases. The V gene's germline CDR1 is LGHDT and CDR2 YNNKEL (reference sequence). The V and J ends lost 4 bases and 9 bases, in that order; junction bases with no gene match: 7. CDR3 size: 16 residues. CDR3: CASSLGTSGGVWELFF. CDR3 in DNA: TGTGCCAGCAGCCTCGGGACTAGCGGGGGTGTGTGGGAGCTGTTTTTT.

The V and J genes are TRBV4-1 and TRBJ2-1; no clear D gene. Trimming pared 0 bases from V and 1 base from J, leaving 16 bases between. The germline gives CDR1 MGHRA, CDR2 YSYEKL. The CDR3 covers 18 residues. The CDR3 is CASSQDDERNGSYNEQFF. The CDR3 coding sequence is TGCGCCAGCAGCCAAGATGATGAGCGTAATGGTTCCTACAATGAGCAGTTCTTC.

The V call is TRBV18, the J call TRBJ1-5, with no clear D. CDR1 is KGHSH, CDR2 LQKENI, per germline. V gave up 3 bases and J gave up 0 bases, with 9 bases separating them. This CDR3 spans 15 amino acids. CDR3 DNA sequence: TGTGCCAGCTCACCGGCAATTTATAGCAATCAGCCCCAGCATTTT. As protein: CASSPAIYSNQPQHF.

The J gene is TRBJ1-5, the V gene TRBV6-5; no clear D gene. CDR3 length equals 14 residues. Trimming stripped 8 bases from V and 0 bases from J, with 11 bases between. Germline assignment: CDR1 MNHEY and CDR2 SVGAGI. CDR3: CASGRGNSNQPQHF. CDR3 DNA: TGTGCCAGCGGGCGGGGAAATAGCAATCAGCCCCAGCATTTT.

The V call is TRBV19, the J call TRBJ1-6; weak D call: TRBD1 (6 bases). The CDR3 spans 16 residues. V lost 5 bases to trimming and J lost 2 bases, with 13 bases between them. Germline V CDR1 and CDR2: LNHDA, SQIVND (reference sequence). The CDR3 loop reads CASSYRVVAYNSPLHF. DNA of the CDR3: TGTGCCAGTAGTTACAGGGTTGTCGCCTATAATTCACCCCTCCACTTT.

This clone showed up just once. The chain carries TRBV18 and TRBJ1-1, with D hard to call. The V and J ends lost 1 base and 1 base respectively, with 10 bases between them. The CDR3 is 15 residues long. Per germline, CDR1 KGHSH and CDR2 LQKENI. The chain's CDR3 is CASSPLATTNTEAFF. The DNA for the CDR3 is TGTGCCAGCTCACCACTGGCGACAACGAACACTGAAGCTTTCTTT.

This chain joins TRBV2 and TRBJ2-6, with TRBD1 matching over 9 bases. The germline V gene has CDR1 SNHLY and CDR2 FYNNEI. CDR3 size: 17 residues. V was pared by 7 bases and J by 0 bases, with 7 bases of the junction left unmatched. For the CDR3, the DNA is TGTGCCAGCAATGGACAGGGGACCTACTCTGGGGCCAACGTCCTGACTTTC. Translating it yields CASNGQGTYSGANVLTF.